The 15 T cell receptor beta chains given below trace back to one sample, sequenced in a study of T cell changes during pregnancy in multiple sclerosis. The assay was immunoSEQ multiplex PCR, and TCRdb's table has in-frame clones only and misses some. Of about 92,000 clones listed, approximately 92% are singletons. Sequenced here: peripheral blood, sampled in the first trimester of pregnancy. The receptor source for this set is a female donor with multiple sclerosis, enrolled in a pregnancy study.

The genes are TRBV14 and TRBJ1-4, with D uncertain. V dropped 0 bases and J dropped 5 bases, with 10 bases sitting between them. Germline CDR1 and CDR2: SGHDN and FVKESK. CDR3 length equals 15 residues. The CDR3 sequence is CASSQETGMNEKLFF. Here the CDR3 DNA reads TGTGCCAGCAGCCAAGAAACGGGAATGAATGAAAAACTGTTTTTT.

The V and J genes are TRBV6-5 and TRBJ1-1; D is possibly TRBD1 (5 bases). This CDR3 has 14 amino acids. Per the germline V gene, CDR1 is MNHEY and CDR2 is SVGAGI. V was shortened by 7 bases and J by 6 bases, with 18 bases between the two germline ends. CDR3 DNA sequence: TGTGCCAGCACCACGGGGGGGGTTGGCTCTGAAGCTTTCTTT. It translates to CASTTGGVGSEAFF.

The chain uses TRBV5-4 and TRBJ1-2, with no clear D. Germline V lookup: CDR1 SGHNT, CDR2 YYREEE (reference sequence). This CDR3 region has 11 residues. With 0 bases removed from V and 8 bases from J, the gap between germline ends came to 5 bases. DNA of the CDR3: TGTGCCAGCAGCTTGGGAGGGGGCTACACCTTC. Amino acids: CASSLGGGYTF.

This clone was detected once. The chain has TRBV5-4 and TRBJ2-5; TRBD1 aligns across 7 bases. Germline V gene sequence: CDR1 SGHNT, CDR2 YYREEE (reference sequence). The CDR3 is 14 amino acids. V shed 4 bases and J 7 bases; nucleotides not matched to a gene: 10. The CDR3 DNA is TGTGCCAGCAGCAAACGGGACAGCTCGTGGACCCAGTACTTC. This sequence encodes CASSKRDSSWTQYF.

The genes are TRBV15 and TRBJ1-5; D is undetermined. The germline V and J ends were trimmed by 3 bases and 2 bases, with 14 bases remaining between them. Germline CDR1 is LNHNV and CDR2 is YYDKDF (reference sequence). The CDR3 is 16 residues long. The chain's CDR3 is CATSRLTGIGNQPQHF. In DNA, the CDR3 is TGTGCCACCAGCAGGCTTACGGGTATAGGCAATCAGCCCCAGCATTTT.

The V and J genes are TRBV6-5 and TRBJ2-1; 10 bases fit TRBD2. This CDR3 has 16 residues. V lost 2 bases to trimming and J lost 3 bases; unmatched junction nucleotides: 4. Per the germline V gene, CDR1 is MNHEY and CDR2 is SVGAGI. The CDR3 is CASSYLAGDRYNEQFF. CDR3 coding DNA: TGTGCCAGCAGTTACCTAGCGGGAGACCGCTACAATGAGCAGTTCTTC.

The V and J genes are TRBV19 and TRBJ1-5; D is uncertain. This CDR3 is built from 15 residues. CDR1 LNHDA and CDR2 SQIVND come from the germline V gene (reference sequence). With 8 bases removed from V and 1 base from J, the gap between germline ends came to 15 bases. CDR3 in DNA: TGTGCCAGTGCGGCCCTGCTTGGGAGCAATCAGCCCCAGCATTTT. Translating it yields CASAALLGSNQPQHF.

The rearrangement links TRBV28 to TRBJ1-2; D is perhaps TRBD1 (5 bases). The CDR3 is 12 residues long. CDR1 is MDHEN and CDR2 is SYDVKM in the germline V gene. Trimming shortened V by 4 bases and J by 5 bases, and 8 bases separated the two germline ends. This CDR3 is CASSYDSYGYTF. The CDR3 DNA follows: TGTGCCAGCAGTTACGACAGTTATGGCTACACCTTC.

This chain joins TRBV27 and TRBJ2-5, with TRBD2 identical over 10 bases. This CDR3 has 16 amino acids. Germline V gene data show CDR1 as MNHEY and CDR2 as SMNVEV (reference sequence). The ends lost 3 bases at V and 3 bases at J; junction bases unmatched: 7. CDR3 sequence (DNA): TGTGCCAGCAGTTTGACTAGCGGGCCGATCAAAGAGACCCAGTACTTC. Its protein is CASSLTSGPIKETQYF.

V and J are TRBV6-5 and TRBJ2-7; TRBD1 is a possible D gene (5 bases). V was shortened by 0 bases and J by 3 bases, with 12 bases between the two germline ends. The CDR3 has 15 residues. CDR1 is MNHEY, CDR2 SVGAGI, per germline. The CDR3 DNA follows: TGTGCCAGCAGTTACTCGATTTACCAGGGCTACGAGCAGTACTTC. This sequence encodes CASSYSIYQGYEQYF.

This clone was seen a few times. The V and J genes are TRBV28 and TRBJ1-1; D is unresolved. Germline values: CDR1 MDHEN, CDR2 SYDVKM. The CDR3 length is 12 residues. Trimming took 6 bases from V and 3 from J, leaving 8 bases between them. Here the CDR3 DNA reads TGTGCCAGCAGCGAGACTGACACTGAAGCTTTCTTT. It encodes CASSETDTEAFF. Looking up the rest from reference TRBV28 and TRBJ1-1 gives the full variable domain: DVKVTQSSRYLVKRTGEKVFLECVQDMDHENMFWYRQDPGLGLRLIYFSYDVKMKEKGDIPEGYSVSREKKERFSLILESASTNQTSMYLCASSETDTEAFFGQGTRLTVV.

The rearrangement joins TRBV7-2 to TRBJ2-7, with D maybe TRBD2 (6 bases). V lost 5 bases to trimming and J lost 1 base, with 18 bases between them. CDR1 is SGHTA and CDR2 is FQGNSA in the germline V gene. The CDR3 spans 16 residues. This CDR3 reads CASSPGLAAISYEQYF. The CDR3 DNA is TGTGCCAGCAGCCCCGGGTTAGCGGCTATTTCCTACGAGCAGTACTTC.

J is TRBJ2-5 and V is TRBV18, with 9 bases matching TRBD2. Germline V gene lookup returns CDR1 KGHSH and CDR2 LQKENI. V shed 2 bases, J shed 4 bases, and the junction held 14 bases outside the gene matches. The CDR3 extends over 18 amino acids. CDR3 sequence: CASSPIATSGTSRETQYF. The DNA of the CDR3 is TGTGCCAGCTCACCAATAGCTACCTCCGGGACTAGCAGAGAGACCCAGTACTTC.

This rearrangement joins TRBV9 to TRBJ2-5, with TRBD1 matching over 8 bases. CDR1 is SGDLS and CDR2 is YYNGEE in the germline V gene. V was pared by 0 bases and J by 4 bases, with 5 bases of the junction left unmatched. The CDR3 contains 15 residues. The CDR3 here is CASSVVGTGGETQYF. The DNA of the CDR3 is TGTGCCAGCAGCGTAGTCGGGACAGGTGGAGAGACCCAGTACTTC.

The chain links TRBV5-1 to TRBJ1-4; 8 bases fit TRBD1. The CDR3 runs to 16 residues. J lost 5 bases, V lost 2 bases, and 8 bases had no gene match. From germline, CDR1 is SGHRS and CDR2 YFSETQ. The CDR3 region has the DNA TGCGCCAGCAGCTTTGGGGGGACAGGCTTGAATGAAAAACTGTTTTTT. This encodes CASSFGGTGLNEKLFF.